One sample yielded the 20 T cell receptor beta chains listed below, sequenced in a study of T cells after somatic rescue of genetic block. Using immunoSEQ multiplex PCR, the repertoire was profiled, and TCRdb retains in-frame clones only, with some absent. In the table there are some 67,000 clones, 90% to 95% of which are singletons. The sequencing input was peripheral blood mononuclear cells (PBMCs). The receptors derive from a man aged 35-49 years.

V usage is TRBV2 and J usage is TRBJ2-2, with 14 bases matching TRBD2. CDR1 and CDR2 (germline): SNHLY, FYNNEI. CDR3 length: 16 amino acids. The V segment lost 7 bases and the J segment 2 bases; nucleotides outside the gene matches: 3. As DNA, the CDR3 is TGTGCCAGCACCGGGACTAGCGGGAGAAACACCGGGGAGCTGTTTTTT. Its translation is CASTGTSGRNTGELFF.

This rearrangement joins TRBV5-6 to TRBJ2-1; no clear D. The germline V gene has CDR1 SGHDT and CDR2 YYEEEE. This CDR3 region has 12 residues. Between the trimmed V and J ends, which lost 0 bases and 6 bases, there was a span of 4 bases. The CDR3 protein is CASSLVPNEQFF. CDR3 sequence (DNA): TGTGCCAGCAGCTTGGTTCCCAATGAGCAGTTCTTC.

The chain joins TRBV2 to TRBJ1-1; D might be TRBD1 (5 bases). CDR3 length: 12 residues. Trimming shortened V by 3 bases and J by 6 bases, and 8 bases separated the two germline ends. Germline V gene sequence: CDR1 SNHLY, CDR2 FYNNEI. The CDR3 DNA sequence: TGTGCCAGCAGTGACGGGACGCCTGAAGCTTTCTTT. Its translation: CASSDGTPEAFF. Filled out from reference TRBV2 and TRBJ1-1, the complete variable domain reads EPEVTQTPSHQVTQMGQEVILRCVPISNHLYFYWYRQILGQKVEFLVSFYNNEISEKSEIFDDQFSVERPDGSNFTLKIRSTKLEDSAMYFCASSDGTPEAFFGQGTRLTVV.

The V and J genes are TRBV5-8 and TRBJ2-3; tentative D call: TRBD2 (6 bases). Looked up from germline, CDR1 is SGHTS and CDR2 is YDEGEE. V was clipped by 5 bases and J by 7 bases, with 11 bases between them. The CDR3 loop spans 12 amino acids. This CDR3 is CASRSEGNTQYF. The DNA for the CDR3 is TGTGCCAGCAGGTCGGAGGGGAATACGCAGTATTTT.

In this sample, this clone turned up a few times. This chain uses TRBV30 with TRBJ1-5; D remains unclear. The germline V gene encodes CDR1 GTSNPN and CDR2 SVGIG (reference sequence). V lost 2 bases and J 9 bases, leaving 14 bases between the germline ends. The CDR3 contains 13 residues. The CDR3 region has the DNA TGTGCCTGGAGTAGGACGGACGACCGGCCCCAGCATTTT. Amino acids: CAWSRTDDRPQHF.

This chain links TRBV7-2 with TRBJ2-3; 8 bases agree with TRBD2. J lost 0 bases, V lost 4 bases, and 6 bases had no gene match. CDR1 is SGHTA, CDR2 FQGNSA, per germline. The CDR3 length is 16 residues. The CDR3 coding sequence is TGTGCCAGCAGCTCTAGCGGGCTCTCTAGCACAGATACGCAGTATTTT. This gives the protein CASSSSGLSSTDTQYF. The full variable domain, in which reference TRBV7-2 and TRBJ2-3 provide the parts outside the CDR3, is GAGVSQSPSNKVTEKGKDVELRCDPISGHTALYWYRQSLGQGLEFLIYFQGNSAPDKSGLPSDRFSAERTGGSVSTLTIQRTQQEDSAVYLCASSSSGLSSTDTQYFGPGTRLTVL.

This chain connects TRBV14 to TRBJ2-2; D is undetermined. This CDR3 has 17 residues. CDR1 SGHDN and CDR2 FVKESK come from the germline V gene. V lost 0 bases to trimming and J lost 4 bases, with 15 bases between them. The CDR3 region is CASSQERRAWGTGELFF. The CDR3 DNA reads TGTGCCAGCAGCCAAGAGAGAAGGGCCTGGGGCACCGGGGAGCTGTTTTTT.

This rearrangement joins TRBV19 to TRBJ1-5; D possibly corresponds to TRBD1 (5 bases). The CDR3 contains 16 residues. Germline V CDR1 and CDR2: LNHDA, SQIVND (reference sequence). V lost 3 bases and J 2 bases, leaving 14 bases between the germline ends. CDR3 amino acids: CASSIRGEGGNQPQHF. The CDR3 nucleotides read TGTGCCAGTAGTATCCGAGGGGAAGGCGGCAATCAGCCCCAGCATTTT.

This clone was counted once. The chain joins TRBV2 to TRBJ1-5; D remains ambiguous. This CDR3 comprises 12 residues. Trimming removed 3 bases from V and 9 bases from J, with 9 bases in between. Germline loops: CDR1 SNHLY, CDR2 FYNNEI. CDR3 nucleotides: TGTGCCAGCAGTGAGGATAGGCGGCCCCAGCATTTT. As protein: CASSEDRRPQHF.

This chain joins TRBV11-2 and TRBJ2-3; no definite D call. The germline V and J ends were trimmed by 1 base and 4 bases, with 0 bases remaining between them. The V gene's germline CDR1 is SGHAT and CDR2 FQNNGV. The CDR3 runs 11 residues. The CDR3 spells CASSLADTQYF. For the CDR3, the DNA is TGTGCCAGCAGCTTAGCAGATACGCAGTATTTT.

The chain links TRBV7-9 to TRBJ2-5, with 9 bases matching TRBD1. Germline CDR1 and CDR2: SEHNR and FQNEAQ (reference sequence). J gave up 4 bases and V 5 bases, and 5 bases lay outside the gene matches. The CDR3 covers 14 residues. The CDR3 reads CASSKRQGGETQYF. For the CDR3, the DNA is TGTGCCAGCAGCAAACGACAGGGGGGAGAGACCCAGTACTTC.

The CDR3 nucleotides are TGCAGCGTTGAGGGAGGGGCTGGGGGCTACACCTTC. Its translation: CSVEGGAGGYTF. The chain has TRBV29-1 and TRBJ1-2; D is possibly TRBD1 (5 bases). From germline, CDR1 is SQVTM and CDR2 ANQGSEA. With 3 bases removed from V and 8 bases from J, the gap between germline ends came to 13 bases. CDR3 length: 12 amino acids. The whole variable domain, filled in from reference TRBV29-1 and TRBJ1-2, reads SAVISQKPSRDICQRGTSLTIQCQVDSQVTMMFWYRQQPGQSLTLIATANQGSEATYESGFVIDKFPISRPNLTFSTLTVSNMSPEDSSIYLCSVEGGAGGYTFGSGTRLTVV.

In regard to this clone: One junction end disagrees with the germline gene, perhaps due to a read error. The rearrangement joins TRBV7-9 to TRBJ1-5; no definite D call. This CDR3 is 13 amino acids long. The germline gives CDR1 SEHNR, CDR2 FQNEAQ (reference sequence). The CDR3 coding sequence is TGCGCCAGCAGCCAAGACGAGCGTCAGCCCCAGCATTTT. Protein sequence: CASSQDERQPQHF.

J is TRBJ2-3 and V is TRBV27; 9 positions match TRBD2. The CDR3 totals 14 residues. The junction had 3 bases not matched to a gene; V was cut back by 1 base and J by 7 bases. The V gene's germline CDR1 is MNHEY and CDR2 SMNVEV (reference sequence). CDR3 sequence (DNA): TGTGCCAGCAGTTTATTTAGCGGGGGAAATACGCAGTATTTT. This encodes CASSLFSGGNTQYF.

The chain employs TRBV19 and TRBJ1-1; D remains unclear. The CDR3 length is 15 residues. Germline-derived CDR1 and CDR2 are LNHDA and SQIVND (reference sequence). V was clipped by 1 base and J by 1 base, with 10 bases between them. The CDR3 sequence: CASSIVGITNTEAFF. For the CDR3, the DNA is TGTGCCAGTAGTATAGTAGGGATTACGAACACTGAAGCTTTCTTT.

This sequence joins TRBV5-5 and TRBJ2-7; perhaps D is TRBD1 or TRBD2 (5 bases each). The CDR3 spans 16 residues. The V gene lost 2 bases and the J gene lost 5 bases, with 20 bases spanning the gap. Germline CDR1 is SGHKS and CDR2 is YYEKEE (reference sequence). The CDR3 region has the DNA TGTGCCAGCAGCTTTCGGACTTCTTCTCTAGGGGACGAGCAGTACTTC. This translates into CASSFRTSSLGDEQYF.

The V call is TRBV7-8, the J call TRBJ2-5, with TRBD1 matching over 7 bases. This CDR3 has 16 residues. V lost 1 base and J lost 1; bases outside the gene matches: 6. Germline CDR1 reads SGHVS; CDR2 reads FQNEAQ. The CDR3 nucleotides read TGTGCCAGCAGCTTAGTTGGGCAGGGGGTCCAAGAGACCCAGTACTTC. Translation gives CASSLVGQGVQETQYF.

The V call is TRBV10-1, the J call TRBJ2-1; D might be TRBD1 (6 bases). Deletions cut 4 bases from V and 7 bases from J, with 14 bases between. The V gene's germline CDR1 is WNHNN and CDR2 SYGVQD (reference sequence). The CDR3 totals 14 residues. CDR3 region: CASSGQVLGNEQFF. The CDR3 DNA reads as TGCGCCAGCAGTGGACAGGTGCTTGGGAATGAGCAGTTCTTC.

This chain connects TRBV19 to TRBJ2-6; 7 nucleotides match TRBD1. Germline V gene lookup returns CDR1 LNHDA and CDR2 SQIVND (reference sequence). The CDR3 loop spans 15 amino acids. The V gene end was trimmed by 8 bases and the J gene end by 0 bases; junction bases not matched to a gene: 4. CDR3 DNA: TGTGCCAGTGGGGACAGATTCTCTGGGGCCAACGTCCTGACTTTC. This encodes CASGDRFSGANVLTF.

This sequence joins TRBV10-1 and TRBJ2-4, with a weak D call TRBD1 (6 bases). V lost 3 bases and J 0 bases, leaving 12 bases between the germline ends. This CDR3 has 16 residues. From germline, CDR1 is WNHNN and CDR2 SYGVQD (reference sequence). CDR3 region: CASSERTASAKNIQYF. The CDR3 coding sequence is TGCGCCAGCAGTGAAAGGACAGCCTCAGCCAAAAACATTCAGTACTTC.